The 7 T cell receptor beta chains listed next were all sequenced from one sample in a study of T cell clones after liver transplantation. Method: immunoSEQ multiplex PCR; TCRdb's copy keeps in-frame clones and lacks some. This table holds fewer than 65,000 clones, approximately 77% found once. The sequencing used CD4+ T cells from blood, collected at the 22-month timepoint. These receptors were obtained from a human patient who received a liver transplant. Some of the T cells may derive from the graft donor.

The V call is TRBV19, the J call TRBJ1-5; D gene uncertain. Germline assignment: CDR1 LNHDA and CDR2 SQIVND (reference sequence). V lost 1 base and J 1 base, leaving 8 bases between the germline ends. This CDR3 contains 15 residues. CDR3 sequence: CASSIAVESNQPQHF. Here the CDR3 DNA reads TGTGCCAGTAGTATAGCAGTTGAGAGCAATCAGCCCCAGCATTTT. The full variable domain, with the rest looked up from reference TRBV19 and TRBJ1-5, is DGGITQSPKYLFRKEGQNVTLSCEQNLNHDAMYWYRQDPGQGLRLIYYSQIVNDFQKGDIAEGYSVSREKKESFPLTVTSAQKNPTAFYLCASSIAVESNQPQHFGDGTRLSIL.

The rearrangement joins TRBV2 to TRBJ1-5; 8 bases line up with TRBD1. The CDR3 has 15 residues. The germline V gene has CDR1 SNHLY and CDR2 FYNNEI. V dropped 2 bases and J dropped 6; count of bases not matched to a gene: 6. The CDR3 bases are TGTGCCAGCAGTGAAAGACAGGGGATTAGTCAGCCCCAGCATTTT. Protein sequence: CASSERQGISQPQHF.

This chain uses TRBV28 with TRBJ1-6; 10 bases line up with TRBD1. The CDR3 has 19 amino acids. In germline, CDR1 is MDHEN, CDR2 SYDVKM. The junction had 16 bases not matched to a gene; V was cut back by 5 bases and J by 6 bases. This chain's CDR3 is CASSASGDFGTGVNSPLHF. The CDR3 DNA is TGTGCCAGCAGTGCTTCAGGGGACTTCGGGACAGGGGTTAATTCACCCCTCCACTTT.

The V and J genes are TRBV6-1 and TRBJ2-3; D call uncertain. CDR1 is MNHNS, CDR2 SASEGT, per germline. CDR3 length: 14 amino acids. Trimming removed 9 bases from V and 3 bases from J, with 16 bases in between. In DNA form, the CDR3 reads TGTGCCAGTCAAATAGAGCGTGGGACAGATACGCAGTATTTT. This codes for CASQIERGTDTQYF.

This clone was counted only a few times. Additional DNA sequences in this sample encode the identical CDR3. The CDR3 DNA reads as TGTGCCAGTAGTATTAGCCGGAACACCGGGGAGCTGTTTTTT. Its protein is CASSISRNTGELFF. The rearrangement uses TRBV19 and TRBJ2-2; D not resolved. Germline CDR1 and CDR2: LNHDA and SQIVND (reference sequence). Trimming removed 3 bases at V and 1 base at J, with 6 bases between. CDR3 length: 14 amino acids.

The gene calls are TRBV29-1 and TRBJ2-5, with 9 positions matching TRBD1. The J segment lost 5 bases and the V segment lost 7 bases, leaving 8 bases of the junction unmatched. Germline lookup yields CDR1 SQVTM and CDR2 ANQGSEA. The CDR3 loop spans 13 amino acids. This CDR3 is CSANRGREETQYF. The CDR3 coding sequence is TGCAGCGCAAACAGGGGGCGAGAGGAGACCCAGTACTTC.

Only one count was recorded for this clone. This chain links TRBV19 with TRBJ2-5; 13 nucleotides line up with TRBD2. J gave up 3 bases and V 6 bases, and 4 bases lay outside the gene matches. The CDR3 has 15 amino acids. CDR1 is LNHDA, CDR2 SQIVND, per germline (reference sequence). DNA of the CDR3: TGTGCCAGTAGGCCCACTAGCGGGGGGGAAGAGACCCAGTACTTC. Its protein product is CASRPTSGGEETQYF.